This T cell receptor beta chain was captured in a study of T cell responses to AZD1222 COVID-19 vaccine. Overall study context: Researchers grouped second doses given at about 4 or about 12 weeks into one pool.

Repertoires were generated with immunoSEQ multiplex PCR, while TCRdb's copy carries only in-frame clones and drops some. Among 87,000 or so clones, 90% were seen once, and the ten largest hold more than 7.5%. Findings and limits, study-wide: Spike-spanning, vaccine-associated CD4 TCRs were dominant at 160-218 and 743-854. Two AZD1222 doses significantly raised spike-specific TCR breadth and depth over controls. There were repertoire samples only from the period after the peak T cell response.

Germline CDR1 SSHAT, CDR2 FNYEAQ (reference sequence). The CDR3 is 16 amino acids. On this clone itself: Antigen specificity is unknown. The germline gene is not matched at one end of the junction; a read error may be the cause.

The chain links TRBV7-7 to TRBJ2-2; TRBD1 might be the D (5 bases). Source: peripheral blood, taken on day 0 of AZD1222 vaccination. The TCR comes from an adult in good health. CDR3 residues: CASSPTPTGLAGELFF. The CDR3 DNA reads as TGTGCTAGCAGCCCCACGCCAACAGGTTTGGCCGGGGAGCTGTTTTTT.